This T cell receptor (beta chain) was captured in a study of control samples from healthy donors and cancer patients. Method: immunoSEQ multiplex PCR; TCRdb's copy keeps in-frame clones and lacks some. This table holds 85,000 to 100,000 clones, approximately 95% found once. This TCR came from a man between 18 and 29 years old in good health. Sequencing was performed on blood.

Written as DNA, the CDR3 is TGTGCCAGCAGAGGTGGACAGGCCCCCTACGAGCAGTACTTC. It codes for CASRGGQAPYEQYF. The chain combines TRBV6-5 with TRBJ2-7; 7 bases match TRBD1. V was pared by 6 bases and J by 2 bases, with 7 bases of the junction left unmatched. Per the germline V gene, CDR1 is MNHEY and CDR2 is SVGAGI. The CDR3 consists of 14 residues.